This T cell receptor (beta chain) originates from a study of control samples from healthy donors and cancer patients. Germline V gene lookup returns CDR1 SEHNR and CDR2 FQNEAQ (reference sequence). The trim removed 5 bases at V and 4 bases at J, leaving 15 bases unmatched. CDR3 length: 19 residues. Measured with immunoSEQ multiplex PCR; TCRdb has only the in-frame clones, and not every one. The data show 85,000 to 100,000 clones, 93% seen once. The material sequenced was blood. The J gene is TRBJ2-2, the V gene TRBV7-9; 11 bases align to TRBD2. The TCR comes from a man aged 18 to 30 in good health. As DNA, the CDR3 is TGTGCCAGCAGCCCCTGGACTAGCGGGTCCCTCGCGGGCACCGGGGAGCTGTTTTTT. The encoded protein is CASSPWTSGSLAGTGELFF.